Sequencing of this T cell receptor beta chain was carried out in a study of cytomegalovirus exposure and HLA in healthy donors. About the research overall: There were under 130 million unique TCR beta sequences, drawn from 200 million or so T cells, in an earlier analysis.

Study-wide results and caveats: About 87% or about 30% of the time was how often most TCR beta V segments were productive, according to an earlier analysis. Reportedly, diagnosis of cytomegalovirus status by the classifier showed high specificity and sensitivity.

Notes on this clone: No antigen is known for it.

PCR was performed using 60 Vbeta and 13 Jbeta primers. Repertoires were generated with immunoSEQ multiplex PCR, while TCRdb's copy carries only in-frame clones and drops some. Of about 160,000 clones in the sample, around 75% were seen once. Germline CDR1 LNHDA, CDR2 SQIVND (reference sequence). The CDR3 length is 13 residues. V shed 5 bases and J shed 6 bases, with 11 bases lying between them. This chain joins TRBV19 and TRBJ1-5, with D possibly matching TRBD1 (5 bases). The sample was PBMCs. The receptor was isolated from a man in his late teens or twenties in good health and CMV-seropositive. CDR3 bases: TGTGCCAGTAGTTATGGGGCGAGTCAGCCCCAGCATTTT. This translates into CASSYGASQPQHF.